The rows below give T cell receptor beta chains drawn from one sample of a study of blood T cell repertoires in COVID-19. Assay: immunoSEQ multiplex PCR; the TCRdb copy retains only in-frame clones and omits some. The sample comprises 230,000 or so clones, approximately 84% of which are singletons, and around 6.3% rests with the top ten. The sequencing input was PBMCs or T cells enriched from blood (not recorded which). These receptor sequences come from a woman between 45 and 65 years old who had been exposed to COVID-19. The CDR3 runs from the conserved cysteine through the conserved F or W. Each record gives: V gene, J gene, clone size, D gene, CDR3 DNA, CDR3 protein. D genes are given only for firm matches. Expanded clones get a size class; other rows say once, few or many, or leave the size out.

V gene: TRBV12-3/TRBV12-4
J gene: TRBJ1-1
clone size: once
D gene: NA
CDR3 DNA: TGTGCCAGCAGTTTTCAGGCCACTGAAGCTTTCTTT
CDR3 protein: CASSFQATEAFF

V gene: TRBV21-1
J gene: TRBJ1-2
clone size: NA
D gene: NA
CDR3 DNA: TGTGCCAGCAGGGGACAGGGAGAACGGGTCTATGGCTACACCTTC
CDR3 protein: CASRGQGERVYGYTF

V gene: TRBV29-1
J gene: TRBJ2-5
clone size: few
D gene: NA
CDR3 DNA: TGCAGCGTTGAAGATCTACAGCGGGACAGGGAATCTAGCGGGGGAGAGACCCAGTACTTC
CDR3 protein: CSVEDLQRDRESSGGETQYF

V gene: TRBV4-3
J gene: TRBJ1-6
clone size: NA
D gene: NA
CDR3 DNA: TGCGCCAGCAGCCAAGATACAGGGCTAGGATCACCCCTCCACTTT
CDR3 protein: CASSQDTGLGSPLHF

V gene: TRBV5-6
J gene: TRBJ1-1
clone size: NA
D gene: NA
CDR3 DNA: TGTGCCAGCATGCGAGGTGGGAACACTGAAGCTTTCTTT
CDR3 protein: CASMRGGNTEAFF

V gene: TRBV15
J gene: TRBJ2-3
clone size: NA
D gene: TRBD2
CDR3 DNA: TGTGCCACCAGCATGGGGGGGAGAGCAGATACGCAGTATTTT
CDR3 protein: CATSMGGRADTQYF

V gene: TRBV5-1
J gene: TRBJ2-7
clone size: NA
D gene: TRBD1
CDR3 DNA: TGCGCCAGCAGCTACGTGACAGGGGTCCCCTTCGAGCAGTACTTC
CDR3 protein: CASSYVTGVPFEQYF

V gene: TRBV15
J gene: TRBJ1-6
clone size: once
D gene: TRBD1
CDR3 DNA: TGTGCCACCAGCAGAGTACATTATTTCGGGACAGGGAACTCACCCCTCCACTTT
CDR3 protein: CATSRVHYFGTGNSPLHF

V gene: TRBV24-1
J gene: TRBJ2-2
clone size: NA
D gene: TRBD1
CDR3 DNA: TGTGCCACCAGTGATCCCCGACAGGGATCGGCCGGGGAGCTGTTTTTT
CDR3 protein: CATSDPRQGSAGELFF

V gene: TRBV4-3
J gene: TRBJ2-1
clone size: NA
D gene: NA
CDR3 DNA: TGCGCCAGCAGCCAAATGACTACTGAGGATGAGCAGTTCTTC
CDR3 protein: CASSQMTTEDEQFF

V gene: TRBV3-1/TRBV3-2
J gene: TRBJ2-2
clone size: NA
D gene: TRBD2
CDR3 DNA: TGTGCCAGCACACAGCGGGGAGACACCGGGGAGCTGTTTTTT
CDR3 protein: CASTQRGDTGELFF

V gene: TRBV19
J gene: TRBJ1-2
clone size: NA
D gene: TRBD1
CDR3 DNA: TGTGCCAGTAGGGGGGACAGGGCTTATGGCTACACCTTC
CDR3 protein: CASRGDRAYGYTF

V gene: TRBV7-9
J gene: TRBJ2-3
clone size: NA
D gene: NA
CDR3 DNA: TGTGCCAGCGCCGAGCGGGTAAACGCGGATACGCAGTATTTT
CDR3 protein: CASAERVNADTQYF

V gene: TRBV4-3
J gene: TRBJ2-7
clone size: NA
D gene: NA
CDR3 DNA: TGCGCCAGCAGCCAAGGGGCAGGGGGGAGCTACGAGCAGTACTTC
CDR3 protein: CASSQGAGGSYEQYF

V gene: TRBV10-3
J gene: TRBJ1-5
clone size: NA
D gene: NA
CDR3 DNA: TGTGCCATCAGCGGGGGGGACCTCAATCAGCCCCAGCATTTT
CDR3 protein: CAISGGDLNQPQHF

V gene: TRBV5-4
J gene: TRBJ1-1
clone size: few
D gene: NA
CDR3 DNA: TGTGCCAGCAGCCAACAAGTGAACACTGAAGCTTTCTTT
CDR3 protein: CASSQQVNTEAFF

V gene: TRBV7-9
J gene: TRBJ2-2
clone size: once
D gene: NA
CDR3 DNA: TGTGCCAGCAGCCGAGGGGGGGAGCTGTTTTTT
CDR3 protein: CASSRGGELFF

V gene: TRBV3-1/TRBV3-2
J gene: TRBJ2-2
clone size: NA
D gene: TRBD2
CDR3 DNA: TGTGCCAGCAGTCTACTAGCGGGGAACACCGGGGAGCTGTTTTTT
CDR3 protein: CASSLLAGNTGELFF

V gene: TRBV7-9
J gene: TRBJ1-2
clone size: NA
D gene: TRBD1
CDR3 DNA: TGTGCCAGCAGCTTAGAAGGGACAGGGGGCGACTATGGCTACACCTTC
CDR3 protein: CASSLEGTGGDYGYTF

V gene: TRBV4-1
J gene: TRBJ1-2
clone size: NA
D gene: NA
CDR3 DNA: TGCGCCAGCAGCCAAGAAAGACAGGCAACAGCCTACTATGGCTACACCTTC
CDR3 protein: CASSQERQATAYYGYTF

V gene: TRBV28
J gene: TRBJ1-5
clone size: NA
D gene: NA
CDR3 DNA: TGTGCCAGCAGTTTAACGACAGGAGGCCATGGGACCCAGCATTTT
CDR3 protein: CASSLTTGGHGTQHF

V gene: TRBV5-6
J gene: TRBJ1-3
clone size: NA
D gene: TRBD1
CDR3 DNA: TGTGCCAGCAGCTCCAGGGGGCGCGGTGGAAACACCATATATTTT
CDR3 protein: CASSSRGRGGNTIYF

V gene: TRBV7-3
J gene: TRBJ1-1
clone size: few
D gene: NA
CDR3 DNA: TGTGCCAGCAGCTCGCAGGGTGGGGACACTGAAGCTTTCTTT
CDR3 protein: CASSSQGGDTEAFF

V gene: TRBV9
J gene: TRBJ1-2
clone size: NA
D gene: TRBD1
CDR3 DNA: TGTGCCAGCAGCGTAGGGACAGGGCCTAACTATGGCTACACCTTC
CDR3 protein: CASSVGTGPNYGYTF

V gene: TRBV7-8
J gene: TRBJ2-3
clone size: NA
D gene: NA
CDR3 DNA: TGTGCCAGCAGCTTCGGCCGTCGAGGAGGCACAGATACGCAGTATTTT
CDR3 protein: CASSFGRRGGTDTQYF

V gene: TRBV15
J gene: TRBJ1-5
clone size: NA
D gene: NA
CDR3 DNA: TGTGCCACCGGGGCTATAACGGGGGACAATCAGCCCCAGCATTTT
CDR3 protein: CATGAITGDNQPQHF

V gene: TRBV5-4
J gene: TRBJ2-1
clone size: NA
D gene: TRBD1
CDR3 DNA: TGTGCCAGCAGATACGGGACAGGGAGCTCCAATGAGCAGTTCTTC
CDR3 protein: CASRYGTGSSNEQFF

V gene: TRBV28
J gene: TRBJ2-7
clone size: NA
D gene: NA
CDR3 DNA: TGTGCCAGCAGTTTCGAGACCTACGAGCAGTACTTC
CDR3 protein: CASSFETYEQYF

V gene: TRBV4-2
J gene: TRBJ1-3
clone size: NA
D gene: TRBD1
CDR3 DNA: TGTGCCAGCAGCCAAGGACAGGGCGCCTTCTCTGGAAACACCATATATTTT
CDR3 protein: CASSQGQGAFSGNTIYF

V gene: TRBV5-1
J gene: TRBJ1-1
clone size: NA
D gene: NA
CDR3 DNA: TGCGCCAGCAGCCTTCGAGGTCCGATTTCGAGCACTGAAGCTTTCTTT
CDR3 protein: CASSLRGPISSTEAFF

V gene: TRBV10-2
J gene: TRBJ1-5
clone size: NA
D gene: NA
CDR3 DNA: TGCGCCAGCAGTGAGTCCGGGGTGAGGACGAGCAATCAGCCCCAGCATTTT
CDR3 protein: CASSESGVRTSNQPQHF

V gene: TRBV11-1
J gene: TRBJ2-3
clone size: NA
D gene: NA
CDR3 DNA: TGTGCCAGCAGCTTCAGCCCTCGGGGCACAGATACGCAGTATTTT
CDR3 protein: CASSFSPRGTDTQYF

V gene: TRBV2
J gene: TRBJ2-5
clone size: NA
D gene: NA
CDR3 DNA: TGTGCCAGCGGCGCAGGGGTGTACGAGACCCAGTACTTC
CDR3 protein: CASGAGVYETQYF

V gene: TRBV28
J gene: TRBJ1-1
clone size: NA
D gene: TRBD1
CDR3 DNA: TGTGCCAGCAGTATTCAGGGGGCTGAAGCTTTCTTT
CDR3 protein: CASSIQGAEAFF

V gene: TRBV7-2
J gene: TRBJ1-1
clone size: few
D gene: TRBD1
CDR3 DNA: TGTGCCAGCAGCCCCCGGACAGGGAGGTTTGAAGCTTTCTTT
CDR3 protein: CASSPRTGRFEAFF

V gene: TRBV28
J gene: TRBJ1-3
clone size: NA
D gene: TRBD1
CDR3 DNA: TGTGCCAGCAGTTTTCCCCGGACAGGGCTAAAAAACACCATATATTTT
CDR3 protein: CASSFPRTGLKNTIYF

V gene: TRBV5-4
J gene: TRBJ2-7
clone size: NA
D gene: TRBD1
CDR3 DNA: TGTGCCAGCAGCCTCAGAACAGGGGCCCTCTACGAGCAGTACTTC
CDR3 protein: CASSLRTGALYEQYF

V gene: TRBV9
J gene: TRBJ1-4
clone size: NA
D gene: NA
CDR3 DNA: TGTGCCAGCAGCGTAGGAGCCGCTAATGAAAAACTGTTTTTT
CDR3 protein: CASSVGAANEKLFF

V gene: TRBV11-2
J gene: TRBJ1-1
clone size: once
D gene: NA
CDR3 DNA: TGTGCCAGCAGCTTAGAGAGATCTAACACTGAAGCTTTCTTT
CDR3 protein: CASSLERSNTEAFF

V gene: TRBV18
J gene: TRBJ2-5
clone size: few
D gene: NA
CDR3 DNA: TGTGCCACCGGACGGGAACTGGAGACCCAGTACTTC
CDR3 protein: CATGRELETQYF

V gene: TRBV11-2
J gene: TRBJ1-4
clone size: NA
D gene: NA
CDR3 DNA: TGTGCCAGCAGCTTATTCCGGACAGCCTTTGAGGATGAAAAACTGTTTTTT
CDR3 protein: CASSLFRTAFEDEKLFF